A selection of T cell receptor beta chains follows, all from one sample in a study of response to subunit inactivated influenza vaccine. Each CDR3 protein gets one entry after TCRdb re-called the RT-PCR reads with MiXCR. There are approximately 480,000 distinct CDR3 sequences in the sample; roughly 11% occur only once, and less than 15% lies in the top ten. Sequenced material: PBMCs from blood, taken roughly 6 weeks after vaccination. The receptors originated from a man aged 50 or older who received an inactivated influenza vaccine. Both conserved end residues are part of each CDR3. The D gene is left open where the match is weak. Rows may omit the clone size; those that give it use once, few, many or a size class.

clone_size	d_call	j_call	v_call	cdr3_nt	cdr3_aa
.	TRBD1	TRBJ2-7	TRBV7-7	TGTGCTAGCAGCCCAGGGACAGGGCCTTCCTACGAGCAGTACTTC	CASSPGTGPSYEQYF
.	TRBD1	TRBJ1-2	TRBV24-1	TGTGCCACCAACTCCGGGACAGGGGATCGTGGCTACACCTTC	CATNSGTGDRGYTF
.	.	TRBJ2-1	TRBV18	TGTGCCAGCTCACCAGCATTCCAGATCACCTACAATGAGCAGTTCTTC	CASSPAFQITYNEQFF
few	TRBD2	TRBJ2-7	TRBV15	TGTGCCACCAGCAGACCGAGGACTAGCGCTACCTACGAGCAGTACTTC	CATSRPRTSATYEQYF
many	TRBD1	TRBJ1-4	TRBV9	TGTGCCAGCAGCAGACAGGGGTCAACTAATGAAAAACTGTTTTTT	CASSRQGSTNEKLFF
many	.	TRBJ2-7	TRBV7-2	TGTGCCAGCAGCTTAGTCGGCTCCTTCCACGAGCAGTACTTC	CASSLVGSFHEQYF
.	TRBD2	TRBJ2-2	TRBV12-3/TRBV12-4	TGTGCCAGCAGTACGCCGGGACTAGCGGGTTCTGGGGAGCTGTTTTTT	CASSTPGLAGSGELFF
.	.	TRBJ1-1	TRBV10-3	TGTGCCATCAGTGAGTCTACAAGGTCGTCAGGTAACACTGAAGCTTTCTTT	CAISESTRSSGNTEAFF
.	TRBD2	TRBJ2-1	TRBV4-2	TGTGCCAGCAGCCAAGCGATAGCGGGGGGAGAGCAGTTCTTC	CASSQAIAGGEQFF
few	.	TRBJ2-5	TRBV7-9	TGTGCCAGCAGCTCCTCTCGGGGGAGGGAGACCCAGTACTTC	CASSSSRGRETQYF
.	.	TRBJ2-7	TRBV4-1	TGCGCCAGCAGCCAAGGTGGGGGCCTATACTCCTACGAGCAGTACTTC	CASSQGGGLYSYEQYF
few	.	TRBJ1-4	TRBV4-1	TGCGCCAGCAGATGGACAGCGAGTGAAAAACTGTTTTTT	CASRWTASEKLFF
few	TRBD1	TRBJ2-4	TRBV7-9	TGTGCCAGCAGCATTGGGACAGGGGGCATCGGGAACATTCAGTACTTC	CASSIGTGGIGNIQYF
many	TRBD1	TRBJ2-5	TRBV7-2	TGTGCCAGCAGCAGGGACAGGGCCCAAGAGACCCAGTACTTC	CASSRDRAQETQYF
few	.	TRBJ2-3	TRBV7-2	TGTGCCAGCAGCTTAGAAATGGGCGGCTATACGCAGTATTTT	CASSLEMGGYTQYF
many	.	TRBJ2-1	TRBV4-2	TGTGCCAGCAGCCAAGAGGGAGGCAGCTATTCCTACAATGAGCAGTTCTTC	CASSQEGGSYSYNEQFF
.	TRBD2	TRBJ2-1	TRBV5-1	TGCGCCAGCAGCTCCCTGAGCGGGGGCTCCTACAATGAGCAGTTCTTC	CASSSLSGGSYNEQFF
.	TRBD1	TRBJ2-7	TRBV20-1	TGCAGTGCTCAGGACAGGGTCACCTACGAGCAGTACTTC	CSAQDRVTYEQYF